The rows below give T cell receptor beta chains drawn from one sample of a study of beta chain features in type 1 diabetes. Only in-frame clones appear in the TCRdb table, and some are missing; sequencing was by immunoSEQ multiplex PCR. The repertoire holds around 250,000 clones, 13% to 15% seen once, with 0.017% in the top ten. The specimen sequenced was naive CD4+ T cells from blood. These receptors originate from a man aged 30 to 45 with type 1 diabetes. Each CDR3 is given with its conserved first and last residue. A D gene is named only where the DNA matches it firmly. Size is stated for part of the rows, as once, few or many counts, or as a class when the clone is expanded.

clone size,D gene,J gene,V gene,CDR3 DNA,CDR3 protein
few,NA,TRBJ2-3,TRBV14,TGTGCCAGCACTTCGAATGGCCCAGATACGCAGTATTTT,CASTSNGPDTQYF
few,NA,TRBJ2-1,TRBV23-1,TGCGCCAGCAGTCAATCTATGAAGGGGTCCTACAATGAGCAGTTCTTC,CASSQSMKGSYNEQFF
NA,TRBD1,TRBJ1-1,TRBV19,TGTGCCAGTAGCCGGACAGGGGTGAGTTTCGGGAACACTGAAGCTTTCTTT,CASSRTGVSFGNTEAFF
NA,TRBD2,TRBJ2-1,TRBV11-2,TGTGCCAGCAGCCGTAGCGGGAGCCTACACGGGAGCTACAATGAGCAGTTCTTC,CASSRSGSLHGSYNEQFF
few,TRBD1,TRBJ2-4,TRBV5-1,TGCGCCAGCAGCTCCCCAGGGGGAAGGGCGAACATTCAGTACTTC,CASSSPGGRANIQYF
few,NA,TRBJ1-5,TRBV7-2,TGTGCCAGCAGCTTAGAGGGGATCCAGCCCCAGCATTTT,CASSLEGIQPQHF
few,NA,TRBJ2-7,TRBV5-4,TGTGCCAGCAGCTTGGGCGGCCAGGGAGGCCACGAGCAGTACTTC,CASSLGGQGGHEQYF
NA,NA,TRBJ2-6,TRBV10-3,TGTGCCATCAGTGAATCGGCCACTAGCTCTGGGGCCAACGTCCTGACTTTC,CAISESATSSGANVLTF
NA,NA,TRBJ2-7,TRBV23-1,TGCGCCAGCAGTCAATCGGGCAGGGACTCCTACGAGCAGTACTTC,CASSQSGRDSYEQYF
NA,NA,TRBJ1-5,TRBV21-1,TGTGCCAGCAGCAAAGATATGTCAGATAACCAGCCCCAGCATTTT,CASSKDMSDNQPQHF
few,NA,TRBJ1-5,TRBV18,TGTGCCAGCTCACAGACAGGTCTCAAGCAGCCCCAGCATTTT,CASSQTGLKQPQHF
few,TRBD1,TRBJ2-7,TRBV19,TGTGCCAGTAGTAACAGGGGTTACCCCCCCGACGAGCAGTACTTC,CASSNRGYPPDEQYF
NA,NA,TRBJ2-7,TRBV5-1,TGCGCCAGCAGCTTGAGTGGGCCGGTTTACGAGCAGTACTTC,CASSLSGPVYEQYF
few,NA,TRBJ2-1,TRBV9,TGTGCCAGCAGCGTAAGGGGAGGTGAGCAGTTCTTC,CASSVRGGEQFF
few,TRBD2,TRBJ2-3,TRBV28,TGTGCCAGCAGCCGCGGGAGAAGGAGCACAGATACGCAGTATTTT,CASSRGRRSTDTQYF
few,TRBD1,TRBJ1-2,TRBV18,TGTGCCAGCTCCCCAACCACAGGGGACTATGGCTACACCTTC,CASSPTTGDYGYTF
NA,NA,TRBJ1-4,TRBV18,TGTGCCAGCTCACCGAACAGAGTAAATGAAAAACTGTTTTTT,CASSPNRVNEKLFF
NA,TRBD2,TRBJ2-1,TRBV18,TGTGCCAGCTCACCAACGACTAGCGGGAGTTATGGTCCGCAGTTCTTC,CASSPTTSGSYGPQFF
few,TRBD2,TRBJ2-5,TRBV5-1,TGCGCCAGCAGCTTGGGACTAGCGACAGAAGAGACCCAGTACTTC,CASSLGLATEETQYF
NA,TRBD1,TRBJ2-5,TRBV7-8,TGTGCCAGCAGCTTAGCTAAGGACAGGGCTAAGACCCAGTACTTC,CASSLAKDRAKTQYF
NA,NA,TRBJ1-1,TRBV9,TGTGCCAGCAGCCGAGAGGCGGGGAAAAACACTGAAGCTTTCTTT,CASSREAGKNTEAFF
NA,NA,TRBJ2-2,TRBV28,TGTGCCAGCAGTTTTTACAGTTTGAACACCGGGGAGCTGTTTTTT,CASSFYSLNTGELFF
once,NA,TRBJ2-7,TRBV7-2,TGTGCCAGCAGCTTAGTGGGAGCTTCCTACGAGCAGTACTTC,CASSLVGASYEQYF
NA,TRBD1,TRBJ2-7,TRBV28,TGTGCCAGCAGCGCACAGGGGGACGAGCAGTACTTC,CASSAQGDEQYF
NA,TRBD1,TRBJ1-1,TRBV5-4,TGTGCCAGCAATCGGGACAGGGGATCAACTGAAGCTTTCTTT,CASNRDRGSTEAFF
few,NA,TRBJ1-5,TRBV28,TGTGCCAGCTCTCTTGTGTTCCAGCCCCAGCATTTT,CASSLVFQPQHF
NA,NA,TRBJ1-1,TRBV11-2,TGTGCCAGCAGCTTTAGTCAGGGCGGCACTGAAGCTTTCTTT,CASSFSQGGTEAFF
few,TRBD1,TRBJ1-4,TRBV7-6,TGTGCCAGCAGCGACCGCGACAGGGCTGAAAAACTGTTTTTT,CASSDRDRAEKLFF
NA,NA,TRBJ1-1,TRBV19,TGTGCCAGTAGTAGAGTTCCCCTGAACACTGAAGCTTTCTTT,CASSRVPLNTEAFF
NA,TRBD2,TRBJ2-7,TRBV29-1,TGCAGCGTTGATAGGGTCAGCGGGAGTGGGGGCGAGCAGTACTTC,CSVDRVSGSGGEQYF
NA,TRBD1,TRBJ2-7,TRBV19,TGTGCCAGTAGTATTAAGGGACAGGGATCCTACGAGCAGTACTTC,CASSIKGQGSYEQYF
few,TRBD1,TRBJ1-5,TRBV7-9,TGTGCCAGCAGCGTACAGGGGAATCAGCCCCAGCATTTT,CASSVQGNQPQHF
NA,NA,TRBJ1-5,TRBV29-1,TGCAGCGTGGGGGCCGATTATCAGCCCCAGCATTTT,CSVGADYQPQHF
few,NA,TRBJ1-5,TRBV4-3,TGCGCCAGCAGCCAAGAAATAGAAAATCAGCCCCAGCATTTT,CASSQEIENQPQHF
NA,NA,TRBJ2-3,TRBV6-6,TGTGCCAGCAGTGATCGACGCAGGGATACGCAGTATTTT,CASSDRRRDTQYF
few,NA,TRBJ1-1,TRBV19,TGTGCCAGTAGTAACCCAGGGACTGAAGCTTTCTTT,CASSNPGTEAFF
NA,NA,TRBJ1-1,TRBV25-1,TGTGCCAGCAGTTCCAATCCCTCGGGAGCTTTCTTT,CASSSNPSGAFF
NA,NA,TRBJ2-2,TRBV2,TGTGCCAGCAGAACAGGGACCCACACCGGGGAGCTGTTTTTT,CASRTGTHTGELFF
few,NA,TRBJ2-5,TRBV19,TGTGCCAGTAGTCCCGGAGAGGCCCCTGAGGGGACCCAGTACTTC,CASSPGEAPEGTQYF
NA,TRBD2,TRBJ2-4,TRBV19,TGTGCCAGTAGTATGCCTAGCGGGACGCTAGCCAAAAACATTCAGTACTTC,CASSMPSGTLAKNIQYF
few,TRBD1,TRBJ2-1,TRBV7-2,TGTGCCAGCAGCTTAGATACAGGGGAACGGTTCTTC,CASSLDTGERFF
few,TRBD2,TRBJ2-7,TRBV25-1,TGTGCCAGCAGTGAATCTTTAGCGGGAGTATACGAGCAGTACTTC,CASSESLAGVYEQYF